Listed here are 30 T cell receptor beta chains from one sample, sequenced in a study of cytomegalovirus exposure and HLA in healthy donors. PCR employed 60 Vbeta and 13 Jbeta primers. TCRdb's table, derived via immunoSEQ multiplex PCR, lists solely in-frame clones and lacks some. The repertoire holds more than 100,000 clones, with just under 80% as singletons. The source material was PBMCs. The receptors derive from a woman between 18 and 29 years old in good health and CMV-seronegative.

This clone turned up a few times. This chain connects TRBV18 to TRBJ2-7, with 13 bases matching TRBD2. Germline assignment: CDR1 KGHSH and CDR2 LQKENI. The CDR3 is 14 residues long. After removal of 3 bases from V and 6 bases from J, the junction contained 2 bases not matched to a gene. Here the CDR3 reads CASSPGLAGSEQYF. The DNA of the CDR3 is TGTGCCAGCTCACCGGGACTAGCGGGAAGCGAGCAGTACTTC.

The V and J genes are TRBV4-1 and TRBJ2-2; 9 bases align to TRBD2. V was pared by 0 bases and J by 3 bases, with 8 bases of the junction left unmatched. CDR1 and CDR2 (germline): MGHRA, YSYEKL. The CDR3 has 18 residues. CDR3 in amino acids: CASSQEGSGSIDTGELFF. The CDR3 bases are TGCGCCAGCAGCCAAGAAGGTAGCGGGAGCATTGACACCGGGGAGCTGTTTTTT.

The DNA of the CDR3 is TGTGCCAGCAGCTTACAGCGGGAGACCCAGTACTTC. Its protein product is CASSLQRETQYF. The rearrangement joins TRBV7-9 to TRBJ2-5; maybe TRBD2 (5 bases). Trimming removed 2 bases from V and 5 bases from J, with 6 bases in between. In germline, CDR1 is SEHNR, CDR2 FQNEAQ (reference sequence). The CDR3 covers 12 residues.

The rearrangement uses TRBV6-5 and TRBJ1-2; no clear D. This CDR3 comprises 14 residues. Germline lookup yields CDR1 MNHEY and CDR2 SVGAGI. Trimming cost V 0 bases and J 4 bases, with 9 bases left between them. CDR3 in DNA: TGTGCCAGCAGTTACTCTTCCCGTCCCTATGGCTACACCTTC. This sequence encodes CASSYSSRPYGYTF.

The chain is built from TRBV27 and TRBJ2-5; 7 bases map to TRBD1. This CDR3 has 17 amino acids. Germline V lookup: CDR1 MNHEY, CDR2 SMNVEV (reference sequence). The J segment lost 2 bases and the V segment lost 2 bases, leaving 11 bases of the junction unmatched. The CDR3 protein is CASSLTPGTAFQETQYF. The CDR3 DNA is TGTGCCAGCAGTTTAACCCCCGGGACAGCCTTTCAAGAGACCCAGTACTTC.

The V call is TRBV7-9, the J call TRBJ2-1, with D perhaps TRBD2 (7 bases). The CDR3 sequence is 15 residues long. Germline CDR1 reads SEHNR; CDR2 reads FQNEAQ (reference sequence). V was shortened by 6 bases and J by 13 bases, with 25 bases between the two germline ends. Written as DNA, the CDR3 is TGTGCCAGCAGTCGACGCCTTGGGGGGGGCGAGGATCAGTTCTTC. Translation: CASSRRLGGGEDQFF.

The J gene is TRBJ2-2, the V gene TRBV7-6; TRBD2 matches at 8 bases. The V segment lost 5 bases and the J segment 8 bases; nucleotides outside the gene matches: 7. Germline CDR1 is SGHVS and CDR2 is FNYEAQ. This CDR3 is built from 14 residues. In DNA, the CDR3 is TGTGCCAGCAGCATTTCTAGCGGGCCGGGGGAGCTGTTTTTT. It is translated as CASSISSGPGELFF.

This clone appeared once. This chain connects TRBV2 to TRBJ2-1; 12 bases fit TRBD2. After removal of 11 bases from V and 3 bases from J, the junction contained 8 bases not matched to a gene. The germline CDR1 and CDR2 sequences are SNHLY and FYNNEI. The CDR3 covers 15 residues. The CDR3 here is CAGASGRVDYNEQFF. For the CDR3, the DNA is TGTGCCGGGGCTAGCGGGAGGGTGGACTACAATGAGCAGTTCTTC.

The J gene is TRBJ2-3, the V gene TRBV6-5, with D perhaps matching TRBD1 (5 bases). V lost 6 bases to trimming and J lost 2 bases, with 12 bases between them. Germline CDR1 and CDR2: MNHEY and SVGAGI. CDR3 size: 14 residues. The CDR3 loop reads CASSPETDTDTQYF. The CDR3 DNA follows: TGTGCCAGCAGCCCCGAGACAGACACAGATACGCAGTATTTT.

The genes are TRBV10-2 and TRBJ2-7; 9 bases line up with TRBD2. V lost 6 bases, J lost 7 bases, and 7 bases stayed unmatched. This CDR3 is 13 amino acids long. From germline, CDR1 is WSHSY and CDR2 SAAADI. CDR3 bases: TGCGCCAGCAGCCAAGGGCTAGCGGGGGAGCAGTACTTC. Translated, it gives CASSQGLAGEQYF.

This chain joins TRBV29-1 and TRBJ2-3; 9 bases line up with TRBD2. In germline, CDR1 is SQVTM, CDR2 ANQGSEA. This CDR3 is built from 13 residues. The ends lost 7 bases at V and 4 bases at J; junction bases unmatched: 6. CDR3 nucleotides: TGCAGCGGCGAGTTAGCGGGAGCAGATACGCAGTATTTT. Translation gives CSGELAGADTQYF.

The DNA of the CDR3 is TGTGCCAGCAGTTACTCCACCAGGGGTAGAAGTGGCTACACCTTC. This codes for CASSYSTRGRSGYTF. The chain joins TRBV6-5 to TRBJ1-2; weak D call: TRBD1 (6 bases). The ends were cut back, 0 bases at V and 7 bases at J, with 15 bases in the middle. CDR3 length equals 15 residues. The germline CDR1 and CDR2 sequences are MNHEY and SVGAGI.

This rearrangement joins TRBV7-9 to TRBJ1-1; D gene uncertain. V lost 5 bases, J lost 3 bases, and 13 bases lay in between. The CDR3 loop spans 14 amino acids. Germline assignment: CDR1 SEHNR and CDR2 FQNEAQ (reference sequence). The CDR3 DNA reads TGTGCCAGCAGCCCGGACGGAGGTCACACTGAAGCTTTCTTT. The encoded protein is CASSPDGGHTEAFF.

Here the CDR3 reads CASSLLAGAQYEQYF. In nucleotides, the CDR3 is TGTGCCAGCAGCTTACTAGCGGGCGCCCAATACGAGCAGTACTTC. The chain joins TRBV7-2 to TRBJ2-7, with 8 positions matching TRBD2. This CDR3 has 15 residues. Germline V lookup: CDR1 SGHTA, CDR2 FQGNSA. Trimming cost V 2 bases and J 4 bases; bases outside gene matches: 7.

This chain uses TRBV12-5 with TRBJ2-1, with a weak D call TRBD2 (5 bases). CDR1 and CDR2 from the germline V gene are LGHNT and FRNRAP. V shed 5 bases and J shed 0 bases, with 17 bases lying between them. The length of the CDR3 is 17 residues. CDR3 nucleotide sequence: TGTGCTAGTGGTCCGGGATTGGTCCGCGCCTCCTACAATGAGCAGTTCTTC. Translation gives CASGPGLVRASYNEQFF.

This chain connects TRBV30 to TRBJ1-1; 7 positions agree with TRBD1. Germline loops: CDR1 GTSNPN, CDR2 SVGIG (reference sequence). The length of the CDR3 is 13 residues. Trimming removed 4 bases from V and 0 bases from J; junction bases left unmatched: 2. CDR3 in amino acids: CAWIDRVNTEAFF. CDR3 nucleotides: TGTGCCTGGATCGACAGGGTGAACACTGAAGCTTTCTTT.

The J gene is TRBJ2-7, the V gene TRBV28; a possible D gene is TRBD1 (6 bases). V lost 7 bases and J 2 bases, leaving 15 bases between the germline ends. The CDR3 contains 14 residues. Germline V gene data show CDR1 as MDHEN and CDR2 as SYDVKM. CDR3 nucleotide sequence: TGTGCCAGCACCATTGACGGGGACACCTACGAGCAGTACTTC. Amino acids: CASTIDGDTYEQYF.

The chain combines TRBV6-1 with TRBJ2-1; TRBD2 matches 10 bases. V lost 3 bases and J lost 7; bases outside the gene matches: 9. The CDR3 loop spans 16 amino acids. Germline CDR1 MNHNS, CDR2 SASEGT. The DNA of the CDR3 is TGTGCCAGCAGTGACTTTCTAGCGGGAGTTGGTAATGAGCAGTTCTTC. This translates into CASSDFLAGVGNEQFF.

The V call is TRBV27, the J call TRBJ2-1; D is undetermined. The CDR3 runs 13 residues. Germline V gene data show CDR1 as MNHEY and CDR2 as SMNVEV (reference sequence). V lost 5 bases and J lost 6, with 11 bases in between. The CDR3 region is CASSPAPVNEQFF. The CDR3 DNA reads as TGTGCCAGCAGTCCCGCCCCAGTCAATGAGCAGTTCTTC.

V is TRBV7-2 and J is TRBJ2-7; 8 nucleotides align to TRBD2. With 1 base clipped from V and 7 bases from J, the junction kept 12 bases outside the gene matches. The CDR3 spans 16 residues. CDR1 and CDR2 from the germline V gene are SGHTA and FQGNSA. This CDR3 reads CASSLVAGTLESEQYF. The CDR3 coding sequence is TGTGCCAGCAGCTTAGTAGCGGGGACCCTAGAGTCGGAGCAGTACTTC.

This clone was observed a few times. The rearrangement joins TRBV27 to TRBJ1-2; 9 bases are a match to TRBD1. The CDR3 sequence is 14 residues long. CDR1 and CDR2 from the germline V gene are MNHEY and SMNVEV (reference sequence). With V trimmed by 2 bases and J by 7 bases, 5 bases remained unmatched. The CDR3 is CASSLSNRGPGYTF. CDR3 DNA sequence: TGTGCCAGCAGTTTAAGCAACAGGGGGCCTGGCTACACCTTC.

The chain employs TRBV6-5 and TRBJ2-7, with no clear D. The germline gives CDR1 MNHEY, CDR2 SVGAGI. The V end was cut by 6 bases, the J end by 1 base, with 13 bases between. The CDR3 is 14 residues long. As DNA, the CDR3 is TGTGCCAGCAGCCCCCGCGGTAAATCCTACGAGCAGTACTTC. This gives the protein CASSPRGKSYEQYF.

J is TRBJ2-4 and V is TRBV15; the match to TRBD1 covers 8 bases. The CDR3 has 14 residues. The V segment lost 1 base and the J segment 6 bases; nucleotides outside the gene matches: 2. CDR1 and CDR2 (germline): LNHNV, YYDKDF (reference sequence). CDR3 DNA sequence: TGTGCCACCAGCAGAGCAGGGGGCGGAAACATTCAGTACTTC. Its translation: CATSRAGGGNIQYF. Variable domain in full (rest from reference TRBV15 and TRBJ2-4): DAMVIQNPRYQVTQFGKPVTLSCSQTLNHNVMYWYQQKSSQAPKLLFHYYDKDFNNEADTPDNFQSRRPNTSFCFLDIRSPGLGDTAMYLCATSRAGGGNIQYFGAGTRLSVL.

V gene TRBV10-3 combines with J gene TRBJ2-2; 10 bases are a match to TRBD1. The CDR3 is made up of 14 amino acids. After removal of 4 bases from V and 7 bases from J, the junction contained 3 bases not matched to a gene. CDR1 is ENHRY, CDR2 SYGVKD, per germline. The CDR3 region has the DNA TGTGCCATCAGTGGACAGGGGGCCAGCGGGGAGCTGTTTTTT. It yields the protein CAISGQGASGELFF.

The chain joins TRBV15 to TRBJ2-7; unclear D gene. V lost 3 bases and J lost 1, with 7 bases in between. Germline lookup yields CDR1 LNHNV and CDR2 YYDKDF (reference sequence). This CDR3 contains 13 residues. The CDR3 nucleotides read TGTGCCACCAGCAGGGGCCATTCCTACGAGCAGTACTTC. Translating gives CATSRGHSYEQYF.

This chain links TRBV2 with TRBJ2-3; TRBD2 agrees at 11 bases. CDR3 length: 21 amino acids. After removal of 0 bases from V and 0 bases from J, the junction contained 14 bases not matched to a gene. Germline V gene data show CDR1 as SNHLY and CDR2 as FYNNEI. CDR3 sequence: CASSEAPVRSSGRLSTDTQYF. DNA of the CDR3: TGTGCCAGCAGTGAAGCGCCCGTTAGGTCTAGCGGGAGGCTAAGCACAGATACGCAGTATTTT.

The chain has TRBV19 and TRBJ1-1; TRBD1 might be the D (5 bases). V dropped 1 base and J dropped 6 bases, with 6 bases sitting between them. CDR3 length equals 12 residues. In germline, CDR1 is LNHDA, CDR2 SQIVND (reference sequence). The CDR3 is CASSIVGAEAFF. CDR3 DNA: TGTGCCAGTAGTATAGTAGGGGCTGAAGCTTTCTTT. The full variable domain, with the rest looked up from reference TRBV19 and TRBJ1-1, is DGGITQSPKYLFRKEGQNVTLSCEQNLNHDAMYWYRQDPGQGLRLIYYSQIVNDFQKGDIAEGYSVSREKKESFPLTVTSAQKNPTAFYLCASSIVGAEAFFGQGTRLTVV.

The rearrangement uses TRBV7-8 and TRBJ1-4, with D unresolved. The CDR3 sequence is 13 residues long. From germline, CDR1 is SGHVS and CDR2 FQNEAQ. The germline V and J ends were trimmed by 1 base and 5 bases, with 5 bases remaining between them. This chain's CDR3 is CASSLVPNEKLFF. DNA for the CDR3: TGTGCCAGCAGCTTAGTTCCGAATGAAAAACTGTTTTTT.

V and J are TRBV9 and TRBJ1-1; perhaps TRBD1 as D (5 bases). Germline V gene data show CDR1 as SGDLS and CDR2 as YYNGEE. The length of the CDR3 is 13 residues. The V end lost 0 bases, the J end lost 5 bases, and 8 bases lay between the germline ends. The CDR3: CASSVVQGTEAFF. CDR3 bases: TGTGCCAGCAGCGTAGTCCAGGGTACTGAAGCTTTCTTT.

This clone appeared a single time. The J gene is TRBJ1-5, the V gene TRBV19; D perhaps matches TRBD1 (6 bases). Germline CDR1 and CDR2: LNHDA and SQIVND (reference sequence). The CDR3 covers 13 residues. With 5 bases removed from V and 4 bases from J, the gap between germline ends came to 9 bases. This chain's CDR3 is CASSLQGNQPQHF. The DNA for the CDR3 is TGTGCCAGTAGTCTTCAGGGGAATCAGCCCCAGCATTTT.